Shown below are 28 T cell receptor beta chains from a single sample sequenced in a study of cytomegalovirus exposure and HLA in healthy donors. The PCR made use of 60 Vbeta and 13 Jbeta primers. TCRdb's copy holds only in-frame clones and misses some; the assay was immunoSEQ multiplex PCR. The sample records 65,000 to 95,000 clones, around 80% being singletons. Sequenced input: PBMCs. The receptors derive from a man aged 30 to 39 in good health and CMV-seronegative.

Written as DNA, the CDR3 is TGCGCCAGCAGCCCAGTACCGACCGAGGCCCAGCATTTT. Translated, it gives CASSPVPTEAQHF. This chain joins TRBV4-1 and TRBJ1-5; D is unclear. The V gene's germline CDR1 is MGHRA and CDR2 YSYEKL. V was trimmed by 4 bases and J by 11 bases, leaving 15 bases between them. This CDR3 spans 13 amino acids.

The CDR3: CASSPGQALNSPLHF. CDR3 bases: TGTGCCAGCTCACCCGGACAGGCCCTTAATTCACCCCTCCACTTT. The chain has TRBV18 and TRBJ1-6; 7 bases are a match to TRBD1. The CDR3 length is 15 residues. Trimming cost V 3 bases and J 6 bases; bases outside gene matches: 5. Germline CDR1 reads KGHSH; CDR2 reads LQKENI.

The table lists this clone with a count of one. The CDR3 DNA reads TGTGCCAGCGGGAGGCCGGGGGGGCCTTCGATCGAGCAGTACTTC. Amino acids: CASGRPGGPSIEQYF. The genes are TRBV19 and TRBJ2-7; 8 bases match TRBD2. Germline CDR1 LNHDA, CDR2 SQIVND (reference sequence). The CDR3 has 15 amino acids. The junction had 16 bases not matched to a gene; V was cut back by 9 bases and J by 6 bases. The variable domain in full, completed from reference TRBV19 and TRBJ2-7, reads DGGITQSPKYLFRKEGQNVTLSCEQNLNHDAMYWYRQDPGQGLRLIYYSQIVNDFQKGDIAEGYSVSREKKESFPLTVTSAQKNPTAFYLCASGRPGGPSIEQYFGPGTRLTVT.

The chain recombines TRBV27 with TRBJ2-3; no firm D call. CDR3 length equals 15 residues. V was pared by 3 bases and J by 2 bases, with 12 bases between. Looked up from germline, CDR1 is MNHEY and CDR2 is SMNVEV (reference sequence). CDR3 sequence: CASSLTSYLTDTQYF. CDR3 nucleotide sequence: TGTGCCAGCAGTTTGACTTCCTACCTCACAGATACGCAGTATTTT.

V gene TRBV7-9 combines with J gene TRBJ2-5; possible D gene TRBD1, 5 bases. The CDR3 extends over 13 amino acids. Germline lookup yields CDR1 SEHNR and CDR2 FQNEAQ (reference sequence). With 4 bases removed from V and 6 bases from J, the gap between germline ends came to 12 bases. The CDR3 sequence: CASSSSLGQTQYF. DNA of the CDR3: TGTGCCAGCAGCTCCTCATTGGGGCAGACCCAGTACTTC.

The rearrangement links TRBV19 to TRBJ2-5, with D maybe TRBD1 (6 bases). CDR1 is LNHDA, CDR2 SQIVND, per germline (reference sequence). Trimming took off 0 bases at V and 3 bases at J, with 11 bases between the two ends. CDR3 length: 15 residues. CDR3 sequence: CASSIDLYREETQYF. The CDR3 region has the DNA TGTGCCAGTAGTATAGATCTTTACAGGGAAGAGACCCAGTACTTC.

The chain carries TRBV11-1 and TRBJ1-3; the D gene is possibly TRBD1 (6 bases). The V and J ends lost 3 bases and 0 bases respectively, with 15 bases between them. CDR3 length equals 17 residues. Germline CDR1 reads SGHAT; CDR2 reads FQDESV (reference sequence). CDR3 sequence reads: CASSFEAGVRSGNTIYF. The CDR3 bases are TGTGCCAGCAGCTTCGAGGCAGGGGTCCGCTCTGGAAACACCATATATTTT. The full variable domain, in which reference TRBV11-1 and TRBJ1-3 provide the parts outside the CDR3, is EAEVAQSPRYKITEKSQAVAFWCDPISGHATLYWYRQILGQGPELLVQFQDESVVDDSQLPKDRFSAERLKGVDSTLKIQPAELGDSAMYLCASSFEAGVRSGNTIYFGEGSWLTVV.

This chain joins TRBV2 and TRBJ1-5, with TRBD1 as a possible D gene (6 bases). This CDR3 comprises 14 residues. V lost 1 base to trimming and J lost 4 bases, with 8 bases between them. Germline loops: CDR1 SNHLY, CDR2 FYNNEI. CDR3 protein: CASSEEQGNQPQHF. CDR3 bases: TGTGCCAGCAGTGAAGAACAGGGAAATCAGCCCCAGCATTTT.

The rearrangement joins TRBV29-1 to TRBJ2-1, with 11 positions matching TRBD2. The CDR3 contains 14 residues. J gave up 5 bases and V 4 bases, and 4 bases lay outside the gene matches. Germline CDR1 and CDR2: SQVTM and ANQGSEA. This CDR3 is CSVGLSGGDNEQFF. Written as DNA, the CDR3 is TGCAGCGTTGGTCTTAGCGGGGGGGACAATGAGCAGTTCTTC.

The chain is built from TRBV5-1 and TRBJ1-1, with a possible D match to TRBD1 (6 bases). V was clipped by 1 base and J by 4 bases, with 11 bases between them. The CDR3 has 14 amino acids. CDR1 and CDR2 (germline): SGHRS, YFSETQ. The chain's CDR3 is CASSLTGWGTEAFF. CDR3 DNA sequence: TGCGCCAGCAGCTTGACAGGGTGGGGCACTGAAGCTTTCTTT.

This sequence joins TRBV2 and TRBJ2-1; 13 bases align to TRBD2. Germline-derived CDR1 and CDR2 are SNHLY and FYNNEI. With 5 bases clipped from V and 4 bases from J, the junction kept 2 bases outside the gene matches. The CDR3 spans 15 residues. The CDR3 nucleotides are TGTGCCAGCAGTATGACTAGCGGGGGGTACAATGAGCAGTTCTTC. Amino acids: CASSMTSGGYNEQFF.

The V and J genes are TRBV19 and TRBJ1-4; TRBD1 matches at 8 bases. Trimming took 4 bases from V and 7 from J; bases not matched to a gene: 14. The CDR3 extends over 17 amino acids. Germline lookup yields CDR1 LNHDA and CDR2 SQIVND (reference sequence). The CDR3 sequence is CASSTADRAVEGEKLFF. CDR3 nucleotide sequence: TGTGCCAGTAGTACCGCGGACAGGGCGGTTGAGGGTGAAAAACTGTTTTTT. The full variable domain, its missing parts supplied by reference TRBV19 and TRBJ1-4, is DGGITQSPKYLFRKEGQNVTLSCEQNLNHDAMYWYRQDPGQGLRLIYYSQIVNDFQKGDIAEGYSVSREKKESFPLTVTSAQKNPTAFYLCASSTADRAVEGEKLFFGSGTQLSVL.

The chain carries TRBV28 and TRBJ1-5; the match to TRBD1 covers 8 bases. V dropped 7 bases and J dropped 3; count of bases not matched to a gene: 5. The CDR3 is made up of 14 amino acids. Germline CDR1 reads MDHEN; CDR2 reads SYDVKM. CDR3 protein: CASNSGQVNQPQHF. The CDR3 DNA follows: TGTGCCAGCAATTCGGGACAGGTCAATCAGCCCCAGCATTTT.

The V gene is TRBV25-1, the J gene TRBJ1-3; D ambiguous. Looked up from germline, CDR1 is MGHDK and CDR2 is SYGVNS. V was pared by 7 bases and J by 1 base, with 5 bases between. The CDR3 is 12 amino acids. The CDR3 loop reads CASIESGNTIYF. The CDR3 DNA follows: TGTGCCAGCATAGAATCTGGAAACACCATATATTTT. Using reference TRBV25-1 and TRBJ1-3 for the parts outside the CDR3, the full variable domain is EADIYQTPRYLVIGTGKKITLECSQTMGHDKMYWYQQDPGMELHLIHYSYGVNSTEKGDLSSESTVSRIRTEHFPLTLESARPSHTSQYLCASIESGNTIYFGEGSWLTVV.

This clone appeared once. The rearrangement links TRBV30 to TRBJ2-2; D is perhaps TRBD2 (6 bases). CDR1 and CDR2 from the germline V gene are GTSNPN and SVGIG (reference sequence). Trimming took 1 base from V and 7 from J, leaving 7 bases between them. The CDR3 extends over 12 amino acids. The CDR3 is CAWSAGVGELFF. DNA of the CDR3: TGTGCCTGGAGTGCGGGGGTCGGGGAGCTGTTTTTT.

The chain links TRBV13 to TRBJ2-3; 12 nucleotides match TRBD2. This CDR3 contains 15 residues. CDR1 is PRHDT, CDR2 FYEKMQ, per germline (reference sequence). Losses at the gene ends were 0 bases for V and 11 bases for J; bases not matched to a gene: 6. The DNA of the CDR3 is TGTGCCAGCAGCTTAGGGCTAGCGGGAGGGCTACGGCAGTATTTT. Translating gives CASSLGLAGGLRQYF.

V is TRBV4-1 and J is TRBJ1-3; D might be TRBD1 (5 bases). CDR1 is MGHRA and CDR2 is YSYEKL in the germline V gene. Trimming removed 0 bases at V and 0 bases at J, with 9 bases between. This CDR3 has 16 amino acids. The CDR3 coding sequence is TGCGCCAGCAGCCAAGAGGGGACTTACTCTGGAAACACCATATATTTT. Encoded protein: CASSQEGTYSGNTIYF.

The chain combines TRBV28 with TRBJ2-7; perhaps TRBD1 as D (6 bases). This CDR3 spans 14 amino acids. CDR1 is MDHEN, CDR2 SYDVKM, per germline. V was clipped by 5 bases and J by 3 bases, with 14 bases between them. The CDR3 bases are TGTGCCAGCAGTGAACAGGGTGGGGACTACGAGCAGTACTTC. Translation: CASSEQGGDYEQYF.

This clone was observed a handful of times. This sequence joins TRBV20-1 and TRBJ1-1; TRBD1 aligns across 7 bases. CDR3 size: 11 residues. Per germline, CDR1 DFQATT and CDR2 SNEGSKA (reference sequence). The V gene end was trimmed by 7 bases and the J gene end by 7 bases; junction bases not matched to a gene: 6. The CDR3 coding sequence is TGCAGTGTTGCACAGGGGAATGAAGCTTTCTTT. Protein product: CSVAQGNEAFF.

The DNA for the CDR3 is TGTGCCAGCAGCTTGGGACAGCAGAACACTAACACTGAAGCTTTCTTT. The encoded protein is CASSLGQQNTNTEAFF. The rearrangement joins TRBV7-6 to TRBJ1-1; 7 bases are shared with TRBD1. The CDR3 has 16 amino acids. Looked up from germline, CDR1 is SGHVS and CDR2 is FNYEAQ. The trim removed 3 bases at V and 2 bases at J, leaving 9 bases unmatched. The complete variable domain, with remaining parts taken from reference TRBV7-6 and TRBJ1-1, reads GAGVSQSPRYKVTKRGQDVALRCDPISGHVSLYWYRQALGQGPEFLTYFNYEAQQDKSGLPNDRFSAERPEGSISTLTIQRTEQRDSAMYRCASSLGQQNTNTEAFFGQGTRLTVV.

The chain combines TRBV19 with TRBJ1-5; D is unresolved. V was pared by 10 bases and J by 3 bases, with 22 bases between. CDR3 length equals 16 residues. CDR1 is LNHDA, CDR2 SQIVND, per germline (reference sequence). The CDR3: CATTVGLVGFNQPQHF. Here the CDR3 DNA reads TGTGCCACCACCGTAGGACTAGTTGGGTTCAATCAGCCCCAGCATTTT.

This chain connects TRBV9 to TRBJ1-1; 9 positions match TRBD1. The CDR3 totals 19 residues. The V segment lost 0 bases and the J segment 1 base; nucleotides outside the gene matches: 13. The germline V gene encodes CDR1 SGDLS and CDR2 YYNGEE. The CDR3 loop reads CASSVGDRVPRRSNTEAFF. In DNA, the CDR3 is TGTGCCAGCAGCGTAGGGGACAGGGTTCCGCGGCGCTCGAACACTGAAGCTTTCTTT.

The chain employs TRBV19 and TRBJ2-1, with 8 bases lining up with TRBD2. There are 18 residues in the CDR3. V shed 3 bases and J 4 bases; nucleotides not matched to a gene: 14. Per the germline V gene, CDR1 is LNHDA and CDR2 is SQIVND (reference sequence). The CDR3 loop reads CASSIGGGTLLRYNEQFF. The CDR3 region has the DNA TGTGCCAGTAGTATCGGGGGGGGGACCCTTCTTAGGTACAATGAGCAGTTCTTC.

In nucleotides, the CDR3 is TGTGCCAGCTCACCTCAAGTACAGGGGGCCACAGATACGCAGTATTTT. Its protein is CASSPQVQGATDTQYF. The chain is built from TRBV18 and TRBJ2-3; 9 bases align to TRBD1. The CDR3 has 16 amino acids. With 3 bases clipped from V and 2 bases from J, the junction kept 6 bases outside the gene matches. The V gene's germline CDR1 is KGHSH and CDR2 LQKENI.

CDR3 sequence reads: CASSVRSSYNSPLHF. Here the CDR3 DNA reads TGTGCCAGCAGTGTCCGGAGCTCCTATAATTCACCCCTCCACTTT. This sequence joins TRBV2 and TRBJ1-6; unclear D gene. The CDR3 is made up of 15 amino acids. Germline V gene sequence: CDR1 SNHLY, CDR2 FYNNEI. V lost 4 bases, J lost 0 bases, and 7 bases lay in between. The full variable domain, rest sourced from reference TRBV2 and TRBJ1-6, is EPEVTQTPSHQVTQMGQEVILRCVPISNHLYFYWYRQILGQKVEFLVSFYNNEISEKSEIFDDQFSVERPDGSNFTLKIRSTKLEDSAMYFCASSVRSSYNSPLHFGNGTRLTVT.

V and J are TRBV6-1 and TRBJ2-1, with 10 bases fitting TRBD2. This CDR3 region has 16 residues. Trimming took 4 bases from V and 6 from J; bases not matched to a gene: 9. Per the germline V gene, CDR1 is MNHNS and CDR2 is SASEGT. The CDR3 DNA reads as TGTGCCAGCAGTGCCGGCAGACCTAGCGGGAGCAATGAGCAGTTCTTC. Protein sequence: CASSAGRPSGSNEQFF.

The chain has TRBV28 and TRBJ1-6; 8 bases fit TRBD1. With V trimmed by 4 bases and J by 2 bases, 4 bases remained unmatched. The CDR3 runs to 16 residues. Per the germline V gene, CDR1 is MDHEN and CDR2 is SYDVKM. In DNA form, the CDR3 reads TGTGCCAGCAGTTACGGACAGGGACCCTATAATTCACCCCTCCACTTT. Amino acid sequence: CASSYGQGPYNSPLHF. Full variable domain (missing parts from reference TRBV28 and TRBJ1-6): DVKVTQSSRYLVKRTGEKVFLECVQDMDHENMFWYRQDPGLGLRLIYFSYDVKMKEKGDIPEGYSVSREKKERFSLILESASTNQTSMYLCASSYGQGPYNSPLHFGNGTRLTVT.

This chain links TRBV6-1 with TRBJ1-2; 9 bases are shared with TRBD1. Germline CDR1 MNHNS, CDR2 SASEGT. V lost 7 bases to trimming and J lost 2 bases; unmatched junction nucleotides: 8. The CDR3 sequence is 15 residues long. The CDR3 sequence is CASTTGTGTNYGYTF. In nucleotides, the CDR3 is TGTGCCAGCACAACCGGGACAGGGACAAACTATGGCTACACCTTC.